This is a list of T cell receptor beta chains from one sample in a study of early T cells in non-severe SARS-CoV-2 infection. Each CDR3 protein is one row after TCRdb ran MiXCR on the 5' RACE reads. The sample consists of 100,000 to 120,000 distinct CDR3 sequences, around an eighth of them appearing once. Sequenced material: whole blood, taken at baseline. The receptors were gathered from an adult who was a healthcare worker with PCR-confirmed SARS-CoV-2 infection or an uninfected control (not recorded which). Both conserved end residues are part of each CDR3. The D gene is left open where the match is weak. Size tells how often a clone was seen (once, few, many) or the class of an expanded clone, and some rows leave it out.

V gene: TRBV20-1
clone size: few
D gene: -
J gene: TRBJ2-3
CDR3 length: 15
CDR3 protein: CSAGQGGAGTDTQYF
CDR3 DNA: TGCAGTGCTGGGCAGGGGGGGGCCGGCACAGATACGCAGTATTTT

V gene: TRBV11-1
clone size: -
D gene: -
J gene: TRBJ2-5
CDR3 length: 12
CDR3 protein: CASESSGETQYF
CDR3 DNA: TGTGCCAGCGAAAGTTCAGGGGAGACCCAGTACTTC

V gene: TRBV5-1
clone size: few
D gene: -
J gene: TRBJ2-5
CDR3 length: 15
CDR3 protein: CASSLNAGTQETQYF
CDR3 DNA: TGCGCCAGCAGCTTAAATGCCGGGACTCAAGAGACCCAGTACTTC

V gene: TRBV9
clone size: -
D gene: -
J gene: TRBJ1-3
CDR3 length: 15
CDR3 protein: CASSVGDASGNTIYF
CDR3 DNA: TGTGCCAGCAGCGTAGGGGATGCCTCTGGAAACACCATATATTTT

V gene: TRBV28
clone size: few
D gene: -
J gene: TRBJ1-1
CDR3 length: 17
CDR3 protein: CASSLLRLAQLNTEAFF
CDR3 DNA: TGTGCCAGCAGTTTGCTCCGCCTCGCACAGTTGAACACTGAAGCTTTCTTT

V gene: TRBV5-1
clone size: few
D gene: TRBD1
J gene: TRBJ2-7
CDR3 length: 13
CDR3 protein: CASSGPGQTEQYF
CDR3 DNA: TGCGCCAGCAGCGGGCCGGGACAGACCGAGCAGTACTTC

V gene: TRBV19
clone size: -
D gene: -
J gene: TRBJ1-5
CDR3 length: 13
CDR3 protein: CASSPFGNQPQHF
CDR3 DNA: TGTGCCAGTTCACCCTTTGGAAATCAGCCCCAGCATTTT

V gene: TRBV12-3/TRBV12-4
clone size: few
D gene: TRBD1
J gene: TRBJ1-3
CDR3 length: 13
CDR3 protein: CASRGTGGNTIYF
CDR3 DNA: TGTGCCAGCAGGGGGACAGGTGGAAACACCATATATTTT

V gene: TRBV6-1
clone size: -
D gene: -
J gene: TRBJ2-2
CDR3 length: 16
CDR3 protein: CASSEAAEVSTGELFF
CDR3 DNA: TGTGCCAGCAGTGAAGCGGCGGAGGTTTCCACCGGGGAGCTGTTTTTT

V gene: TRBV24-1
clone size: -
D gene: -
J gene: TRBJ2-1
CDR3 length: 14
CDR3 protein: CATSGTPGRDEQFF
CDR3 DNA: TGTGCCACCTCCGGGACACCTGGCCGGGATGAGCAGTTCTTC

V gene: TRBV7-9
clone size: -
D gene: -
J gene: TRBJ2-2
CDR3 length: 14
CDR3 protein: CASSLELLTGELFF
CDR3 DNA: TGTGCCAGCAGCTTAGAACTTCTTACCGGGGAGCTGTTTTTT

V gene: TRBV13
clone size: -
D gene: TRBD2
J gene: TRBJ2-6
CDR3 length: 17
CDR3 protein: CASSLDREGLKANVLTF
CDR3 DNA: TGTGCCAGCAGCTTAGACCGGGAGGGCCTTAAGGCCAACGTCCTGACTTTC

V gene: TRBV3-1
clone size: many
D gene: -
J gene: TRBJ2-7
CDR3 length: 13
CDR3 protein: CASSRTPDYEQYF
CDR3 DNA: TGTGCCAGCAGTCGGACACCCGACTACGAGCAGTACTTC

V gene: TRBV20-1
clone size: -
D gene: -
J gene: TRBJ1-3
CDR3 length: 14
CDR3 protein: CSAKRGRSGNTIYF
CDR3 DNA: TGCAGTGCTAAGCGGGGCCGCTCTGGAAACACCATATATTTT

V gene: TRBV7-3
clone size: once
D gene: TRBD1
J gene: TRBJ2-3
CDR3 length: 14
CDR3 protein: CASSLDRGRDTQYF
CDR3 DNA: TGTGCCAGCAGCTTAGACAGGGGGCGAGATACGCAGTATTTT

V gene: TRBV7-2
clone size: -
D gene: -
J gene: TRBJ1-2
CDR3 length: 18
CDR3 protein: CASSNRILRTSGYYGYTF
CDR3 DNA: TGTGCCAGCAGCAATAGGATCCTTCGGACGTCCGGATACTATGGCTACACCTTC

V gene: TRBV4-1
clone size: few
D gene: TRBD2
J gene: TRBJ2-6
CDR3 length: 17
CDR3 protein: CASSRTSGAPGANVLTF
CDR3 DNA: TGCGCCAGCAGCCGGACTAGTGGTGCCCCTGGGGCCAACGTCCTGACTTTC

V gene: TRBV19
clone size: few
D gene: -
J gene: TRBJ2-3
CDR3 length: 15
CDR3 protein: CASSIRGTRTDTQYF
CDR3 DNA: TGTGCCAGTAGTATCAGGGGAACTCGCACAGATACGCAGTATTTT

V gene: TRBV4-1
clone size: -
D gene: -
J gene: TRBJ2-3
CDR3 length: 15
CDR3 protein: CASSQRSLAADTQYF
CDR3 DNA: TGCGCCAGCAGCCAAAGGAGTCTTGCGGCAGATACGCAGTATTTT

V gene: TRBV12-3/TRBV12-4
clone size: -
D gene: -
J gene: TRBJ1-1
CDR3 length: 13
CDR3 protein: CASFRQLNTEAFF
CDR3 DNA: TGTGCCAGTTTCCGGCAGCTGAACACTGAAGCTTTCTTT

V gene: TRBV6-1
clone size: -
D gene: TRBD1
J gene: TRBJ2-2
CDR3 length: 15
CDR3 protein: CASSTIDRVTGELFF
CDR3 DNA: TGTGCCAGCAGTACGATCGACAGGGTCACCGGGGAGCTGTTTTTT

V gene: TRBV7-3
clone size: few
D gene: -
J gene: TRBJ1-2
CDR3 length: 13
CDR3 protein: CASSSNIAYGYTF
CDR3 DNA: TGTGCCAGCAGCTCCAACATAGCCTATGGCTACACCTTC

V gene: TRBV7-3
clone size: -
D gene: -
J gene: TRBJ2-2
CDR3 length: 14
CDR3 protein: CASSLGPAAGELFF
CDR3 DNA: TGTGCCAGCAGCTTAGGGCCGGCAGCCGGGGAGCTGTTTTTT

V gene: TRBV11-2
clone size: few
D gene: TRBD2
J gene: TRBJ2-3
CDR3 length: 15
CDR3 protein: CASSFLAGGTDTQYF
CDR3 DNA: TGTGCCAGCAGCTTCTTAGCGGGAGGGACAGATACGCAGTATTTT

V gene: TRBV2
clone size: -
D gene: -
J gene: TRBJ2-2
CDR3 length: 13
CDR3 protein: CASISVTTGELFF
CDR3 DNA: TGTGCCAGCATCTCGGTCACCACCGGGGAGCTGTTTTTT